This TCR beta chain was profiled in a study of blood T cell repertoires in COVID-19. Clones were sequenced by immunoSEQ multiplex PCR, and TCRdb holds only the in-frame ones, with some missing. This table has roughly 190,000 clones, about 83% appearing once. Germline CDR1 SNHLY, CDR2 FYNNEI. Germline trimming cut 6 bases from V and 4 bases from J; bases unmatched to any gene: 9. The CDR3 contains 16 residues. The specimen was peripheral blood. The receptor was isolated from a woman between 65 and 79 years old with active or convalescent COVID-19. V is TRBV2 and J is TRBJ2-2, with 9 bases fitting TRBD1. The CDR3 DNA is TGTGCCAGCAGGTCCCGGGACAGGGACACCACCGGGGAGCTGTTTTTT. The encoded protein is CASRSRDRDTTGELFF.